The sequence of this T cell receptor (beta chain) was determined in a study of vaccination and CD4 T cells after COVID-19. This clonotype was detected only a few times. The target antigen is unknown. The study sequenced cultured CD4+ T cell DNA using the Oncomine TCR Beta short-read assay. TCRdb re-called the PCR reads with MiXCR, one entry per CDR3 protein. Of 9,000 to 13,000 distinct CDR3 sequences listed, roughly 44% are singletons. As to treatment: roughly nine-day PBMC culture with coronavirus spike peptide pools or control peptides (ViraFEST assay). Fresh replacement IL-2 medium substituted for half the medium on days 3 and 7. This CDR3 is built from 15 residues. Germline V lookup: CDR1 SGHNT, CDR2 YYREEE (reference sequence). Unmatched junction bases numbered 9, after V lost 4 bases and J lost 7 bases.

The J gene is TRBJ2-1, the V gene TRBV5-4, with TRBD1 identical over 9 bases. The source is a human donor who had recovered from COVID-19. Material for sequencing was CD4+ T cells from blood, cultured in vitro. This CDR3 is CASSVPGQGTNEQFF. The DNA for the CDR3 is TGTGCCAGCAGCGTACCGGGACAGGGAACAAATGAGCAGTTCTTC.